This T cell receptor beta chain was identified during a study of PD-L1 blockade in urothelial cancer. Time point denoted: peripheral blood 6 weeks after treatment start. Here immunoSEQ multiplex PCR was the method, and the copy in TCRdb shows in-frame clones only, minus some. In the table there are 35,000 to 45,000 clones, approximately 80% of which are singletons. This receptor was taken from a man aged 40-50 years with urothelial cancer. The sequencing used PBMCs, collected around atezolizumab (anti-PD-L1) treatment.

CDR3 in DNA: TGTGCCAGCAGCCGTGGACTAGCGGGAGTTTTAACCTACGAGCAGTACTTC. The encoded protein is CASSRGLAGVLTYEQYF. The rearrangement joins TRBV14 to TRBJ2-7; 13 nucleotides agree with TRBD2. This CDR3 has 17 residues. The V gene end was trimmed by 4 bases and the J gene end by 2 bases; junction bases not matched to a gene: 8. Germline CDR1 reads SGHDN; CDR2 reads FVKESK.